This is a list of T cell receptor beta chains from one sample in a study of cytomegalovirus exposure and HLA in healthy donors. The protocol was immunoSEQ multiplex PCR, while the TCRdb copy is restricted to in-frame clones and leaves out a portion. The sample consists of approximately 170,000 clones, roughly three quarters of them appearing once. Sequencing was done on a sample of PBMCs. These receptors were taken from a woman between 18 and 29 years old in good health and CMV-seronegative. Both conserved end residues are trimmed from each CDR3.

v_gene	CDR3aa
TRBV7-8	ASSLPTSHTGELF
TRBV6-5	ASSYRTGQGRYEQY
TRBV28	ASTRGLADQYEQY
TRBV28	ASRPTTGTGNTIY
TRBV27	ASGFRDRAHGYT
TRBV28	ASNPIGTVSKPQH
TRBV2	ASSEILISGNTIY
TRBV15	ATMYGSGTDTQY
TRBV6-1	ASRTENTEAF
TRBV30	AWTPSSGRAPLH
TRBV19	ASSIPTGLAGAHEQY
TRBV5-1	ASSLAGQGVLHEQY
TRBV27	ASSFDSTAFYEQY
TRBV6-1	ASSEARGTGGRRAGYT
TRBV29-1	SVAQGASNTEAF
TRBV19	ASSLRSPEYQETQY
TRBV19	ASSIWSGDTGELF
TRBV21-1	ASSSTSRDRGDTEAF
TRBV10-3	AISGVLAGGPNEQY
TRBV5-1	ASSLGGGTNEKLF
TRBV6-5	ASSYIGTESNYGYT
TRBV19	ASSGQPEKLF
TRBV28	ASSFRRPNTEAF
TRBV14	ASSQDRGIYGYT
TRBV7-8	ASSQNPPGQGSEKLF